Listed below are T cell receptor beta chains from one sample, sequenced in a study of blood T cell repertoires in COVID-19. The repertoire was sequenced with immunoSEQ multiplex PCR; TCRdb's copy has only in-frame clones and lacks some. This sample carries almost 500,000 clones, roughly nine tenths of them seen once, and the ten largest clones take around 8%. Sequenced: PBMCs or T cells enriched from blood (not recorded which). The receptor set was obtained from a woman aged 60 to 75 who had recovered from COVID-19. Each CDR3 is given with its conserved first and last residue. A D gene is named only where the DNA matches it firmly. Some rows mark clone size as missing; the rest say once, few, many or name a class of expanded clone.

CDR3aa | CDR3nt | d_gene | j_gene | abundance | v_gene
CASSLDGGGSYTF | TGTGCCAGCAGCTTAGATGGGGGAGGGAGCTACACCTTC | NA | TRBJ1-2 | NA | TRBV7-8
CASSTRLGQGDTEAFF | TGTGCCAGTAGTACCCGTTTGGGGCAGGGGGACACTGAAGCTTTCTTT | TRBD1 | TRBJ1-1 | NA | TRBV19
CASSLRRGATNEKLFF | TGTGCCAGCAGCTTAAGGCGCGGGGCAACTAATGAAAAACTGTTTTTT | NA | TRBJ1-4 | NA | TRBV7-9
CASSLFSLGQSSYNSPLHF | TGTGCCAGCAGTTTATTTTCTCTGGGACAGAGCTCCTATAATTCACCCCTCCACTTT | TRBD1 | TRBJ1-6 | NA | TRBV27
CASRGDTLYGYTF | TGCGCCAGCAGAGGGGACACCCTATATGGCTACACCTTC | NA | TRBJ1-2 | NA | TRBV10-2
CASSDGFAGELFF | TGTGCCAGCAGTGACGGTTTCGCCGGGGAGCTGTTTTTT | NA | TRBJ2-2 | few | TRBV2
CASSETGALNQPQHF | TGTGCCAGCAGCGAGACAGGGGCCTTGAATCAGCCCCAGCATTTT | TRBD1 | TRBJ1-5 | NA | TRBV9
CASSLEGIGNQPQHF | TGCGCCAGCAGCTTGGAGGGGATTGGCAATCAGCCCCAGCATTTT | NA | TRBJ1-5 | NA | TRBV5-1
CASSPDSEQFF | TGTGCCAGCTCACCAGACAGCGAGCAGTTCTTC | NA | TRBJ2-1 | NA | TRBV18
CASSQFRRLEDRSGNTIYF | TGTGCCAGCAGCCAATTCAGGAGGCTCGAAGACAGGTCTGGAAACACCATATATTTT | NA | TRBJ1-3 | NA | TRBV4-2
CASREGARYNSPLHF | TGTGCCAGTAGGGAGGGTGCTCGCTATAATTCACCCCTCCACTTT | NA | TRBJ1-6 | once | TRBV19
CASSWDRAGQPQHF | TGTGCCAGCAGTTGGGACAGGGCTGGACAGCCCCAGCATTTT | TRBD1 | TRBJ1-5 | NA | TRBV27
CASSMDRVGNTIYF | TGTGCCAGCAGCATGGACAGGGTTGGAAACACCATATATTTT | TRBD1 | TRBJ1-3 | NA | TRBV11-2
CASSVGGAGGAYEQYF | TGTGCCAGCAGCGTAGGAGGAGCGGGGGGAGCCTACGAGCAGTACTTC | TRBD2 | TRBJ2-7 | NA | TRBV9
CATSDLGRGYTGELFF | TGTGCCACCAGTGATTTAGGGCGGGGGTACACCGGGGAGCTGTTTTTT | TRBD2 | TRBJ2-2 | few | TRBV24-1
CSASTDYGYTF | TGCAGTGCTAGTACAGACTATGGCTACACCTTC | NA | TRBJ1-2 | few | TRBV20-1
CASSHGDHKGAGNEQFF | TGCGCCAGCAGCCACGGGGACCATAAGGGGGCAGGCAATGAGCAGTTCTTC | TRBD1 | TRBJ2-1 | NA | TRBV23-1
CASSPWGDWGEKLFF | TGTGCCAGCAGCCCTTGGGGGGACTGGGGTGAAAAACTGTTTTTT | NA | TRBJ1-4 | NA | TRBV7-8
CASTEANTEAFF | TGTGCCAGCACCGAGGCAAACACTGAAGCTTTCTTT | NA | TRBJ1-1 | NA | TRBV2
CAWSHRGQINQPQHF | TGTGCCTGGAGCCATAGGGGACAGATCAATCAGCCCCAGCATTTT | TRBD1 | TRBJ1-5 | NA | TRBV30
CATSRDRGNSPLHF | TGTGCCACCAGCCGGGACAGGGGGAATTCACCCCTCCACTTT | TRBD1 | TRBJ1-6 | NA | TRBV15